This note documents a single T cell receptor beta chain sequence. The CDR3 is made up of 15 amino acids. Germline CDR1 is SGHTA and CDR2 is FQGNSA. V was clipped by 1 base and J by 5 bases; unmatched bases: 5. These data come from a study of T-cell memory formation after mild COVID-19. As for the study in general: TCR clusters were mostly donor specific.

5'RACE with constant-segment primers built TCRalpha and TCRbeta cDNA libraries with UMIs. TCRdb independently ran MiXCR on the 5' RACE reads; one entry per CDR3 protein. The table shows about 560,000 distinct CDR3 sequences, with 15% to 20% occurring only once. The chain recombines TRBV7-2 with TRBJ2-5; 9 bases line up with TRBD2. This sequence originates from an adult woman who had mild COVID-19 (a few samples of this study predate the infection). Cell type and time point are not known. What was sequenced was PBMCs or a T cell subset sorted from them (not recorded which). CDR3 DNA: TGTGCCAGCAGCTTAGTAGCGGGAGAGGGCGAGACCCAGTACTTC. This gives the protein CASSLVAGEGETQYF.